This TCR beta chain was recorded in a study of blood T cell repertoires in COVID-19. Sequencing used immunoSEQ multiplex PCR; TCRdb keeps in-frame clones, though not all of them. The sample has 140,000 to 150,000 clones, 84% seen once; the top ten hold roughly 5.5%. This CDR3 has 19 residues. V gave up 6 bases and J gave up 1 base; unmatched junction bases: 13. Germline V CDR1 and CDR2: MNHEY, SVGEGT. Sequenced material: PBMCs or T cells enriched from blood (not recorded which). The sequence derives from a woman between 45 and 60 years old who had been exposed to COVID-19. J is TRBJ2-3 and V is TRBV6-2 or TRBV6-3, with TRBD2 identical over 13 bases. The CDR3 loop is CASSSTSGRGGYRTDTQYF. The CDR3 nucleotides are TGTGCCAGCAGCTCTACTAGCGGGAGGGGGGGGTACCGCACAGATACGCAGTATTTT.